These 14 T cell receptor beta chains were all obtained from the same sample, sequenced in a study of blood T cell repertoires in COVID-19. Generated by immunoSEQ multiplex PCR, the TCRdb table keeps only in-frame clones and is missing some. The sample contains about 140,000 clones, about 80% of which appear only once. The sequencing input was peripheral blood. These receptors were taken from a human donor in a cohort sampled during active COVID-19.

The V and J genes are TRBV5-1 and TRBJ1-6; no clear D gene. V lost 5 bases to trimming and J lost 7 bases, with 10 bases between them. The CDR3 runs 13 residues. Germline lookup yields CDR1 SGHRS and CDR2 YFSETQ. The DNA for the CDR3 is TGCGCCAGCAGTTATGGAGAAAATTCACCCCTCCACTTT. Residues: CASSYGENSPLHF.

Regarding this clone: At one of its ends the junction is not consistent with the germline gene, which may arise from a read error. The rearrangement links TRBV2 to TRBJ2-2; no reliable D call. This CDR3 comprises 13 residues. The V gene's germline CDR1 is SNHLY and CDR2 FYNNEI. The CDR3 region is CVSSRLNTGELFF. The CDR3 DNA follows: TGTGTCAGCTCCCGTCTGAACACCGGGGAGCTGTTTTTT.

The CDR3 spells CATNKAGGTDTQYF. The CDR3 DNA reads as TGTGCCACCAACAAAGCGGGGGGCACAGATACGCAGTATTTT. The genes are TRBV24-1 and TRBJ2-3, with 8 bases aligning to TRBD2. The CDR3 consists of 14 residues. Per germline, CDR1 KGHDR and CDR2 SFDVKD. The trim removed 8 bases at V and 1 base at J, leaving 4 bases unmatched.

The chain joins TRBV28 to TRBJ2-5, with a weak D call TRBD2 (5 bases). The CDR3 extends over 14 amino acids. V was trimmed by 6 bases and J by 5 bases, leaving 16 bases between them. Germline V lookup: CDR1 MDHEN, CDR2 SYDVKM. CDR3 sequence (DNA): TGTGCCAGCAGGAGTAGCGTGGGTTCGGAGACCCAGTACTTC. Protein product: CASRSSVGSETQYF.

This chain links TRBV19 with TRBJ1-6, with 10 bases fitting TRBD1. CDR1 and CDR2 from the germline V gene are LNHDA and SQIVND (reference sequence). CDR3 length: 16 residues. J was trimmed by 7 bases and V by 1 base; bases with no gene match: 4. CDR3 residues: CASSIGGDRGNSPLHF. In DNA form, the CDR3 reads TGTGCCAGTAGTATAGGGGGGGACAGGGGAAATTCACCCCTCCACTTT. The variable domain in full, with the rest retrieved from reference TRBV19 and TRBJ1-6, is DGGITQSPKYLFRKEGQNVTLSCEQNLNHDAMYWYRQDPGQGLRLIYYSQIVNDFQKGDIAEGYSVSREKKESFPLTVTSAQKNPTAFYLCASSIGGDRGNSPLHFGNGTRLTVT.

DNA for the CDR3: TGTGCCAGCAGTTACTCGGGGGGGAACACCGGGGAGCTGTTTTTT. Translated, it gives CASSYSGGNTGELFF. J is TRBJ2-2 and V is TRBV6-6, with a weak D call TRBD2 (6 bases). There are 15 residues in the CDR3. The ends were cut back, 0 bases at V and 1 base at J, with 6 bases in the middle. CDR1 is MNHNY, CDR2 SVGAGI, per germline (reference sequence).

This clone was seen just once. The rearrangement joins TRBV2 to TRBJ1-2; D perhaps matches TRBD1 (6 bases). Trimming pared 3 bases from V and 8 bases from J, leaving 13 bases between. The CDR3 has 13 residues. Germline CDR1 reads SNHLY; CDR2 reads FYNNEI. Here the CDR3 reads CASSETGPTGYTF. Written as DNA, the CDR3 is TGTGCCAGCAGTGAGACAGGCCCTACGGGCTACACCTTC.

The V and J genes are TRBV6-5 and TRBJ2-3; the D gene is possibly TRBD1 (5 bases). Looked up from germline, CDR1 is MNHEY and CDR2 is SVGAGI. The V end was cut by 2 bases, the J end by 5 bases, with 14 bases between. The CDR3 sequence is 15 residues long. Here the CDR3 DNA reads TGTGCCAGCAGTTACAGGGGTACCCTGCTAGATACGCAGTATTTT. It translates to CASSYRGTLLDTQYF.

The chain recombines TRBV7-2 with TRBJ2-7; D uncertain. The CDR3 runs to 15 residues. The V gene's germline CDR1 is SGHTA and CDR2 FQGNSA. V was clipped by 4 bases and J by 5 bases, with 18 bases between them. The CDR3 reads CASSSLGARIDEQYF. CDR3 sequence (DNA): TGTGCCAGCAGCTCTCTAGGAGCCCGAATCGACGAGCAGTACTTC. The full variable domain, its missing parts supplied by reference TRBV7-2 and TRBJ2-7, is GAGVSQSPSNKVTEKGKDVELRCDPISGHTALYWYRQSLGQGLEFLIYFQGNSAPDKSGLPSDRFSAERTGGSVSTLTIQRTQQEDSAVYLCASSSLGARIDEQYFGPGTRLTVT.

The gene calls are TRBV12-3 or TRBV12-4 and TRBJ1-5; unclear D gene. Trimming took 6 bases from V and 12 from J, leaving 15 bases between them. This CDR3 region has 12 residues. CDR3 in amino acids: CASSLGPLLQHF. The CDR3 bases are TGTGCCAGCAGCCTAGGCCCTTTGCTCCAGCATTTT.

V usage is TRBV9 and J usage is TRBJ1-2, with unresolved D. CDR1 and CDR2 from the germline V gene are SGDLS and YYNGEE. This CDR3 contains 13 residues. Deletions cut 0 bases from V and 9 bases from J, with 12 bases between. DNA of the CDR3: TGTGCCAGCAGCGTAGCCGGGTCTCGGAGCTACACCTTC. It codes for CASSVAGSRSYTF.

This chain uses TRBV18 with TRBJ2-5; 7 nucleotides agree with TRBD1. Trimming removed 4 bases from V and 1 base from J; junction bases left unmatched: 6. Germline V lookup: CDR1 KGHSH, CDR2 LQKENI. The CDR3 sequence is 15 residues long. CDR3 sequence reads: CASSQPGQSQETQYF. The CDR3 DNA sequence: TGTGCCAGCTCACAGCCGGGACAGAGCCAAGAGACCCAGTACTTC. Complete variable domain (other parts from reference TRBV18 and TRBJ2-5): NAGVMQNPRHLVRRRGQEARLRCSPMKGHSHVYWYRQLPEEGLKFMVYLQKENIIDESGMPKERFSAEFPKEGPSILRIQQVVRGDSAAYFCASSQPGQSQETQYFGPGTRLLVL.

The J gene is TRBJ1-2, the V gene TRBV18; 11 bases align to TRBD1. Germline V CDR1 and CDR2: KGHSH, LQKENI. With V trimmed by 4 bases and J by 8 bases, 3 bases remained unmatched. CDR3 length: 13 amino acids. The CDR3 spells CASSQDRGQGYTF. CDR3 DNA sequence: TGTGCCAGCTCACAGGACAGGGGGCAAGGCTACACCTTC.

The rearrangement joins TRBV28 to TRBJ1-2; D possibly corresponds to TRBD1 (5 bases). Germline assignment: CDR1 MDHEN and CDR2 SYDVKM. The CDR3 consists of 12 residues. V lost 2 bases, J lost 6 bases, and 7 bases lay in between. The CDR3 protein is CASSLKGHGYTF. CDR3 coding DNA: TGTGCCAGCAGTTTAAAGGGGCATGGCTACACCTTC.